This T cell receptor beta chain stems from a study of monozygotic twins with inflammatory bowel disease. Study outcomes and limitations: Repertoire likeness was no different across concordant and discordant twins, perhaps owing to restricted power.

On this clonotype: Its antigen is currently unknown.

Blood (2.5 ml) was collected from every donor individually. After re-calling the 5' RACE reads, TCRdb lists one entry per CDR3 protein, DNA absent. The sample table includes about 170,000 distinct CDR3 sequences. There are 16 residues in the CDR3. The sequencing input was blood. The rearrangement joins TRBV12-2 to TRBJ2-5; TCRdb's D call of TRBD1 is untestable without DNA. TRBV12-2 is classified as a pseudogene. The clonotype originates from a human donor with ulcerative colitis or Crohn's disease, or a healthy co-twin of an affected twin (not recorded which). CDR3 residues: CASLSPGLGFLRTQYF.